This paragraph covers one TCR beta chain sequence. No antigen is known for it. TCRdb keeps only in-frame clones here, not all; method: immunoSEQ multiplex PCR. The sample consists of roughly 50,000 clones, 81% of them appearing once. The sample is drawn from a study of T cells in tumors after PD-1 blockade. Overall study context: Either cemiplimab 350 mg every 2 weeks or pembrolizumab 200 mg every 3 weeks was given.

Points from the study as a whole: Peripheral recruitment is suggested, as some novel exhausted tumor clones were in pre-treatment blood.

The CDR3 contains 16 residues. V was trimmed by 0 bases and J by 4 bases, leaving 15 bases between them. Per germline, CDR1 SEHNR and CDR2 FQNEAQ (reference sequence). The V gene is TRBV7-9, the J gene TRBJ1-1; D uncertain. The specimen comprised PBMCs, sampled before anti-PD-1 treatment. The clonotype originates from a human donor with basal cell carcinoma. CDR3 bases: TGTGCCAGCAGCTTAGCGCGTGTGGGTTGGAGCACTGAAGCTTTCTTT. It encodes CASSLARVGWSTEAFF.